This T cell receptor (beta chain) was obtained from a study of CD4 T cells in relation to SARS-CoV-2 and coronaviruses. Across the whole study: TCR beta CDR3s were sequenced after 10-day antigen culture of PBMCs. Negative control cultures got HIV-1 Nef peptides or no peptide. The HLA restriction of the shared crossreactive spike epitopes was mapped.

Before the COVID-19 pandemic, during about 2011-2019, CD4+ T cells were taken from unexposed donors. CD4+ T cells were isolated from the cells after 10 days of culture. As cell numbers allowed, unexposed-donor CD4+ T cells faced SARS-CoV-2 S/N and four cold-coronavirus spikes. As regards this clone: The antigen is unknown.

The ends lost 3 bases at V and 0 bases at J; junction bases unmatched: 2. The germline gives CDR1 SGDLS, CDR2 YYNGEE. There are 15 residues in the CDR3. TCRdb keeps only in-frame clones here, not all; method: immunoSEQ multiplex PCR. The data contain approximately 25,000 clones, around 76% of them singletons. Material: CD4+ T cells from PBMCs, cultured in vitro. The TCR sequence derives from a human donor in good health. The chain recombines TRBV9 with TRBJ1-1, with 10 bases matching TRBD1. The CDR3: CASSGQGAMNTEAFF. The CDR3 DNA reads TGTGCCAGCAGCGGACAGGGGGCTATGAACACTGAAGCTTTCTTT.